This T cell receptor (beta chain) derives from a study of T cell responses to AZD1222 COVID-19 vaccine. Study findings and constraints: Just a handful of AZD1222 recipients were seropositive at baseline. Nearly half of spike-specific TCRs reportedly target variant regions that are unmutated in the B.1.351 and B.1.1.7 variants. The study sampled repertoires only after the peak T cell response.

CDR3 size: 14 residues. V was pared by 2 bases and J by 0 bases, with 7 bases between. Germline CDR1 reads LGHNT; CDR2 reads FRNRAP. Using immunoSEQ multiplex PCR, the repertoire was profiled, and TCRdb retains in-frame clones only, with some absent. The repertoire holds roughly 55,000 clones, with about 85% as singletons. Details on this clone: What it binds is not known.

The sample consisted of peripheral blood, taken on day 0 of AZD1222 vaccination. The receptor was isolated from an adult in good health. The V and J genes are TRBV12-5 and TRBJ1-2, with a weak D call TRBD1 (5 bases). CDR3 DNA: TGTGCTAGTGGTTTGTGGGGGGCTAACTATGGCTACACCTTC. Translated: CASGLWGANYGYTF.